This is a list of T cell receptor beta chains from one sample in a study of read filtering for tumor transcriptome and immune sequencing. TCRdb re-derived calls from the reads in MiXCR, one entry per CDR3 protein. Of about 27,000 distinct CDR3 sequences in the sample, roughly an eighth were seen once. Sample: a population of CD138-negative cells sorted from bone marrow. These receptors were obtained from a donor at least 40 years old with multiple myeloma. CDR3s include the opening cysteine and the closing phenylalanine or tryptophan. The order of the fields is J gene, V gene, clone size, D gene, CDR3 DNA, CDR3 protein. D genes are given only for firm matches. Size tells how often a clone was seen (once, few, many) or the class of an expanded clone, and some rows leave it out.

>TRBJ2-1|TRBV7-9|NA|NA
TGTGCCAGCAGCGTGAGAAGCGAGAATGAGCAGTTCTTC
CASSVRSENEQFF
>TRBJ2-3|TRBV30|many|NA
TGTGCCTGGAGCGTCCAGGCAGGTACGCAGTATTTT
CAWSVQAGTQYF
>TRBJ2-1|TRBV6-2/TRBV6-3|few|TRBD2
TGTGCCAGCAGACCGGGACTAGCGGTACCGAGCTCCTACAATGAGCAGTTCTTC
CASRPGLAVPSSYNEQFF
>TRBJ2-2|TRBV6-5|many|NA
TGTGCCAGCAGTTACTCGAACGCCAGAGGGTCCCCCGGGGAGCTGTTTTTT
CASSYSNARGSPGELFF
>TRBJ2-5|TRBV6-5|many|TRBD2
TGTGCCAGCAGTACTAGCGGGAAGGGGGAGACCCAGTACTTC
CASSTSGKGETQYF
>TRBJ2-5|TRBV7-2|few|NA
TGTGCCAGCAGCTTAGATCGCTGGAGGGAGACCCAGTACTTC
CASSLDRWRETQYF
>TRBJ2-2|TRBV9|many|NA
TGTGCCAGCAGCAGATCAGGAGTTCCCGGGGAGCTGTTTTTT
CASSRSGVPGELFF
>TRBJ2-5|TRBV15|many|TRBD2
TGTGCCACCAGCAGAGTGGCGGGAGGAGAGACCCAGTACTTC
CATSRVAGGETQYF
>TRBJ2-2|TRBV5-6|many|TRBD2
TGTGCCAGCAGCTTGAGATCGTCTAGCGGAACTACCGGGGAGCTGTTTTTT
CASSLRSSSGTTGELFF
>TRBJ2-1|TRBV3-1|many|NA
TGTGCCAGCAGCCAAGAGGAAGGTGAGCAGTTCTTC
CASSQEEGEQFF
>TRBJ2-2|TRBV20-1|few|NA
TGCAGTGCTAGTGGAGCCAAGGGGGACACCGGGGAGCTGTTTTTT
CSASGAKGDTGELFF
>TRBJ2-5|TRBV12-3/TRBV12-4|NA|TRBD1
TGTGCCAGCAGTCATCGACAGGGGGGCGGAGAGACCCAGTACTTC
CASSHRQGGGETQYF
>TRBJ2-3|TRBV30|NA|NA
TGTGCCTGGCGCGGGAATACAGATACGCAGTATTTT
CAWRGNTDTQYF
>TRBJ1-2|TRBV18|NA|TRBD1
TGTGCCAGCTCACCAAGGTTGGGTCCGGGACAGGGGAACTATGGCTACACCTTC
CASSPRLGPGQGNYGYTF
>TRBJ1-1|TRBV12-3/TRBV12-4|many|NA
TGTGCCAGCAGTTCTATATCGAACACTGAAGCTTTCTTT
CASSSISNTEAFF